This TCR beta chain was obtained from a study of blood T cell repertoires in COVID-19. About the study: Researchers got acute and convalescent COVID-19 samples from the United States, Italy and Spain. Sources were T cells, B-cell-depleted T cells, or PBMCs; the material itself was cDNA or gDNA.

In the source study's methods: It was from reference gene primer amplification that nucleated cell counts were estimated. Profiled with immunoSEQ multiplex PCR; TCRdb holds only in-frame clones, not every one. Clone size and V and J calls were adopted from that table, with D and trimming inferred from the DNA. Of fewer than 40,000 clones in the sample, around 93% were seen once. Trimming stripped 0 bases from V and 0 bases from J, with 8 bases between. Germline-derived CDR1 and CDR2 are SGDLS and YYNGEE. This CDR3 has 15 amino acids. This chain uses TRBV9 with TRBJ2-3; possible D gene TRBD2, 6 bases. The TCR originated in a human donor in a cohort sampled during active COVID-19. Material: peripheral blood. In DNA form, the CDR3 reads TGTGCCAGCAGCGTAGCAAGCGGGAGCACAGATACGCAGTATTTT. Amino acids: CASSVASGSTDTQYF.